This entry describes one T cell receptor (beta chain). Its antigen is undetermined. While the first cohort had several hundred subjects, the donors belonged to the separate validation cohort of fewer than 150 subjects. TCRdb keeps only in-frame clones here, not all; method: immunoSEQ multiplex PCR. The repertoire consists of more than 45,000 clones, with roughly 90% occurring once and the leading ten covering about 2.2%. These data belong to a study of cytomegalovirus exposure and HLA in healthy donors. CDR3 length: 15 residues. CDR1 and CDR2 from the germline V gene are SEHNR and FQNEAQ (reference sequence). V dropped 3 bases and J dropped 5; count of bases not matched to a gene: 5. General study results and limits: 164 TCR beta chains were listed as cytomegalovirus-associated.

Sequencing used PBMCs. The V and J genes are TRBV7-9 and TRBJ2-3, with TRBD2 matching over 10 bases. This clonotype was sampled from a woman in her 30s in good health and CMV-seronegative. CDR3 nucleotides: TGTGCCAGCAGCTTCCCTAGCGGGAGTAAAGATACGCAGTATTTT. Translated, it gives CASSFPSGSKDTQYF.